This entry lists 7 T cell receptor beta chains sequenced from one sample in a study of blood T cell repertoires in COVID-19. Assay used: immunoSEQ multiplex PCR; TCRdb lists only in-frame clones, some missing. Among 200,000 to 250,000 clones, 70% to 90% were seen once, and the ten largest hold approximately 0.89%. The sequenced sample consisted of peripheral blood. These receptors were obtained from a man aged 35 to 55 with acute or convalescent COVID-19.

This chain's CDR3 is CASSIRDNTEAFF. The CDR3 DNA reads as TGTGCCAGTAGTATCAGGGACAATACTGAAGCTTTCTTT. V usage is TRBV19 and J usage is TRBJ1-1; D may be TRBD1 (6 bases). The CDR3 spans 13 residues. Trimming shortened V by 3 bases and J by 5 bases, and 10 bases separated the two germline ends. In germline, CDR1 is LNHDA, CDR2 SQIVND (reference sequence).

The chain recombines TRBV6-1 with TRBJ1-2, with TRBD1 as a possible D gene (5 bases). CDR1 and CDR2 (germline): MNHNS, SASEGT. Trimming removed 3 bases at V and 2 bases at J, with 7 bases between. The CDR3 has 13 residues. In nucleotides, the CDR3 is TGTGCCAGCAGTGAGGGGCGAAACTATGGCTACACCTTC. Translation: CASSEGRNYGYTF.

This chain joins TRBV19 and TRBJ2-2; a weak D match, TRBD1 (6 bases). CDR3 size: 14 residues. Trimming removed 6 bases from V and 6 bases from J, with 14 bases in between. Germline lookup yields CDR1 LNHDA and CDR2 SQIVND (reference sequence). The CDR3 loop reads CASSLTGNSGELFF. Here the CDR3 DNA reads TGTGCCAGTAGCCTTACAGGGAATTCCGGGGAGCTGTTTTTT.

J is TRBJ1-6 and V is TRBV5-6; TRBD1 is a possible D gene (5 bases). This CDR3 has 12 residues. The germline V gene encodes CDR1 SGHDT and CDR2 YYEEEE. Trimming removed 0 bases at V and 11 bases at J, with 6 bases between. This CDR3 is CASSLAGAPLHF. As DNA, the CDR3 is TGTGCCAGCAGCTTGGCGGGGGCACCCCTCCACTTT.

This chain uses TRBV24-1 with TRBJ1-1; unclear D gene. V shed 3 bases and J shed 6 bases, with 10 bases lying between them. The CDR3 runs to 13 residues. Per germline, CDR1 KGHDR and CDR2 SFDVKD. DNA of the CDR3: TGTGCCACCAGTGATCGGGGTTTGCCTGAAGCTTTCTTT. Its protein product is CATSDRGLPEAFF.

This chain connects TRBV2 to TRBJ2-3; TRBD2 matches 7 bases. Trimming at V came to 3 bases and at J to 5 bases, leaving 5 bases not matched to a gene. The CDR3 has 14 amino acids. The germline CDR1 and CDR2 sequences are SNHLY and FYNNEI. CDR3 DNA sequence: TGTGCCAGCAGTGATCGGAGGGAGGGAGATACGCAGTATTTT. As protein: CASSDRREGDTQYF.

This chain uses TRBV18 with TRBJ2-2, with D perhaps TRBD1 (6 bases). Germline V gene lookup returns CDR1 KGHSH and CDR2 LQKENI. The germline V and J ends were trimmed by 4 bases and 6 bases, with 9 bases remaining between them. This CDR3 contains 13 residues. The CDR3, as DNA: TGTGCCAGCTCACTAGACAGGCCCGGGGAGCTGTTTTTT. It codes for CASSLDRPGELFF. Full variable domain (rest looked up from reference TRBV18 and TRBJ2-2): NAGVMQNPRHLVRRRGQEARLRCSPMKGHSHVYWYRQLPEEGLKFMVYLQKENIIDESGMPKERFSAEFPKEGPSILRIQQVVRGDSAAYFCASSLDRPGELFFGEGSRLTVL.